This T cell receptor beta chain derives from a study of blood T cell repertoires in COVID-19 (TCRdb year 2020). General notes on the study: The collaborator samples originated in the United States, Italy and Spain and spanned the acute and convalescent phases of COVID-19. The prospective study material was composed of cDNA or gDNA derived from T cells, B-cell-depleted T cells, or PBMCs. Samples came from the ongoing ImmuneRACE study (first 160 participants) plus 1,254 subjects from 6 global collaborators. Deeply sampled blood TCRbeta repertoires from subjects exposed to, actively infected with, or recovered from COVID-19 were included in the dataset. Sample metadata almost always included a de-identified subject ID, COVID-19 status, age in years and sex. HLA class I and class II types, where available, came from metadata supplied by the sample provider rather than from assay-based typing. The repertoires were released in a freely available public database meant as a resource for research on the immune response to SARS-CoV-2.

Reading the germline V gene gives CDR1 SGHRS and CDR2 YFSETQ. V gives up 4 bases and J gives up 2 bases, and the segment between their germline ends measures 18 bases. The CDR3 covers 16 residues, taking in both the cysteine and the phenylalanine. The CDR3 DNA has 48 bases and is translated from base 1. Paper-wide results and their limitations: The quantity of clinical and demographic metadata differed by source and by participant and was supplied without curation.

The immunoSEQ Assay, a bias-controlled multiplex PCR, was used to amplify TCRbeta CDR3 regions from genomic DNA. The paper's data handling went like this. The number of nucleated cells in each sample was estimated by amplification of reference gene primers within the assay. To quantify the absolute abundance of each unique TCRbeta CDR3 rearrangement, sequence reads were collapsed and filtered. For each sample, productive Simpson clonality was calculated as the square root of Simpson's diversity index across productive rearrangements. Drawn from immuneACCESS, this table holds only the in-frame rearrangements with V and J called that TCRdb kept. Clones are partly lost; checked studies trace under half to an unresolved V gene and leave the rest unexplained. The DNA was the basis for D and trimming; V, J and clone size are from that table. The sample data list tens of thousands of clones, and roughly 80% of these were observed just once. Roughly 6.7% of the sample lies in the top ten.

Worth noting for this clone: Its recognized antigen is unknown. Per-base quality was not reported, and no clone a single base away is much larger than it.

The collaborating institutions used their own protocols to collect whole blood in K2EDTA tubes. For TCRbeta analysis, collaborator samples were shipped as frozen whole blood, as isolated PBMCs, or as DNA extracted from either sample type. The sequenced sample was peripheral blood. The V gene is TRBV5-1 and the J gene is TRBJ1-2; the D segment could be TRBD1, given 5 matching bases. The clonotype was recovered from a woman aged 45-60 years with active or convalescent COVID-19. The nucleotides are TGCGCCAGCAGCCCAGGTCCGGGACTTCAGAACTATGGCTACACCTTC. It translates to CASSPGPGLQNYGYTF.